The clone carrying this T cell receptor beta chain was counted a few times. The target antigen is unknown. After isolation, RNA underwent reverse transcription to generate cDNA as the sequencing template. Generated by immunoSEQ multiplex PCR, the TCRdb table keeps only in-frame clones and is missing some. The table includes about 180,000 clones, almost 65% detected once. The data belong to a study of CD8+ T cells in alopecia areata. About the research overall: People stayed on tofacitinib for 6 to 18 months, then stopped the drug for 6 months.

This CDR3 is 10 amino acids long. The ends were cut back, 6 bases at V and 14 bases at J, with 12 bases in the middle. Per the germline V gene, CDR1 is MNHNS and CDR2 is SASEGT. Findings of the study overall: Lesional tissue from the scalp (especially in alopecia totalis/universalis) showed higher clonality than normal scalp. Unlike in mice, where it was clearer, TCR sharing across patients was less clear, possibly HLA-related.

In alopecia areata patients, both lesional scalp punch biopsies and peripheral blood were collected. The sample was CD4+ T cells sorted from blood, taken at week 0. The V gene is TRBV6-1, the J gene TRBJ2-3, with D unclear. The origin of this receptor is a human donor with alopecia areata. CDR3 loop: CASRDFETYF. The DNA for the CDR3 is TGTGCCAGCAGGGATTTCGAAACGTATTTT.